This T cell receptor beta chain was sequenced during a study of blood T cell repertoires in COVID-19. Study in general: Some COVID-19 samples were acute and others convalescent; all came from the United States, Italy and Spain. T cells, B-cell-depleted T cells, or PBMCs supplied cDNA or gDNA.

TCRdb's table, derived via immunoSEQ multiplex PCR, lists solely in-frame clones and lacks some. The data contain 100,000 or so clones, about 75% of them singletons. The germline V and J ends were trimmed by 2 bases and 2 bases, with 12 bases remaining between them. Per germline, CDR1 SEHNR and CDR2 FQNEAQ (reference sequence). The length of the CDR3 is 15 residues. The chain is built from TRBV7-9 and TRBJ2-5; D is perhaps TRBD1 (6 bases). Sample: peripheral blood. This TCR came from a woman in her seventies with acute or convalescent COVID-19. The chain's CDR3 is CASSLRVGQQETQYF. The DNA for the CDR3 is TGTGCCAGCAGCTTAAGGGTCGGACAGCAAGAGACCCAGTACTTC.